This TCR beta chain was found in a study of regulatory T cells in long-lasting Graves disease. Time point denoted: newly diagnosed GD, antithyroid drugs for less than 3 months. There was RNA extracted from PBMCs, and the TCR library was made from it. V was pared by 0 bases and J by 3 bases, with 7 bases of the junction left unmatched. Germline CDR1 is MNHEY and CDR2 is SVGAGI. CDR3 length: 17 residues. Researchers made TCR beta libraries by using iRepertoire HTBI primers and running Arm-PCR on CDR3 regions. In TCRdb, the multiplex PCR reads were re-called with MiXCR into one record per CDR3 protein. In the table there are 420,000 or so distinct CDR3 sequences, less than 20% of which are singletons. The table lists this clonotype with a few counts. This sample was also put to use in a study of T cells in Graves' hyperthyroidism and ophthalmopathy. That paper notes: By a 13 V-J model, ophthalmopathy was set apart from stable hyperthyroidism.

The input for sequencing was peripheral blood mononuclear cells (PBMCs), taken at new diagnosis, from a patient treated with antithyroid drugs. The V and J genes are TRBV6-5 and TRBJ1-2, with 10 bases fitting TRBD1. The TCR was taken from a woman aged 18-29 years with Graves disease. CDR3 amino acids: CASSYSTGGAADYGYTF. CDR3 coding DNA: TGTGCCAGCAGTTACTCGACAGGGGGCGCGGCAGACTATGGCTACACCTTC.